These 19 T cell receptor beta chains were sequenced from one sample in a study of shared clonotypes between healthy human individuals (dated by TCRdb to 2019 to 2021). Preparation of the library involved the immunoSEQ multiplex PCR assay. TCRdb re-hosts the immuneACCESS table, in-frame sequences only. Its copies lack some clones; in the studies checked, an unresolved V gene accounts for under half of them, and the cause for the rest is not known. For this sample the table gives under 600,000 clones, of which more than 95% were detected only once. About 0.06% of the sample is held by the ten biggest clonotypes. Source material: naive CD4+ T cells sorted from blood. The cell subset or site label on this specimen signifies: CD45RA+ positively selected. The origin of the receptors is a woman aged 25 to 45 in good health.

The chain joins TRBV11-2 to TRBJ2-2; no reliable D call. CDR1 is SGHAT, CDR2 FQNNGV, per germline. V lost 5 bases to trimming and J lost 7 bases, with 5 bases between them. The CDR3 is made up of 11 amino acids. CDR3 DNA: TGTGCCAGCAGCCGGATCGGGGAGCTGTTTTTT. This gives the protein CASSRIGELFF. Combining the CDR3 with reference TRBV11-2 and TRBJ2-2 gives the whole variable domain EAGVAQSPRYKIIEKRQSVAFWCNPISGHATLYWYQQILGQGPKLLIQFQNNGVVDDSQLPKDRFSAERLKGVDSTLKIQPAKLEDSAVYLCASSRIGELFFGEGSRLTVL.

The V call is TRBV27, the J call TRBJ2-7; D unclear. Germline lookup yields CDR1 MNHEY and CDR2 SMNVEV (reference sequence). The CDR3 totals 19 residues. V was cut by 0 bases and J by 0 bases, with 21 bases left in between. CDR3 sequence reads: CASSLSRRDPKLDSYEQYF. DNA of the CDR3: TGTGCCAGCAGTTTATCGCGAAGAGACCCGAAGCTAGACTCCTACGAGCAGTACTTC.

CDR3 sequence (DNA): TGTGCCAGCAGACCGCAGGGATTATATGAGCAGTTCTTC. Its protein product is CASRPQGLYEQFF. The V call is TRBV28, the J call TRBJ2-1; possibly TRBD1 for D (5 bases). CDR3 size: 13 residues. Germline V gene data show CDR1 as MDHEN and CDR2 as SYDVKM. The V end was cut by 6 bases, the J end by 8 bases, with 14 bases between.

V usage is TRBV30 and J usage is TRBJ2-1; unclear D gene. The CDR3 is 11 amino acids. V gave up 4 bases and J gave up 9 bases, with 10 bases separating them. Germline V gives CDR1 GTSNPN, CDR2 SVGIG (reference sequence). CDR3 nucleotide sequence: TGTGCCTGGACCTTCATGGGTGAGCAGTTCTTC. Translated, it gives CAWTFMGEQFF.

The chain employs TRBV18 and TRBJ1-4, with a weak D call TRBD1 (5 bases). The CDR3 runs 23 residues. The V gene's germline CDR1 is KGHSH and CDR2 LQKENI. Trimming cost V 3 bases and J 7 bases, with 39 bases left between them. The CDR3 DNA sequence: TGTGCCAGCTCACCGCCGGTCTACCGGGGGTCTTTAAATGTCGGTCCGGCGGGTGAAAAACTGTTTTTT. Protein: CASSPPVYRGSLNVGPAGEKLFF. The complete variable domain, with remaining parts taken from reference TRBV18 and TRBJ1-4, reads NAGVMQNPRHLVRRRGQEARLRCSPMKGHSHVYWYRQLPEEGLKFMVYLQKENIIDESGMPKERFSAEFPKEGPSILRIQQVVRGDSAAYFCASSPPVYRGSLNVGPAGEKLFFGSGTQLSVL.

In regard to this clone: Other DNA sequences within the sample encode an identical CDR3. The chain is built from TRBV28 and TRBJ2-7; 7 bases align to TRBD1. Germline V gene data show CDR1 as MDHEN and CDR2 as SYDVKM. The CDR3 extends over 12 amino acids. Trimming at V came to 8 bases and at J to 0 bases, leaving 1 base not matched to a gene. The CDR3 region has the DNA TGTGCCAGCCGACAGGGCTCCTACGAGCAGTACTTC. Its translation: CASRQGSYEQYF.

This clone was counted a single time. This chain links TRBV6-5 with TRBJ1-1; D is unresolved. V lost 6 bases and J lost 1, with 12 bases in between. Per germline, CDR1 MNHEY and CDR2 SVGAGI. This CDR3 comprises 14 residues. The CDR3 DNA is TGTGCCAGCAGAAACGGACTGGCGAACACTGAAGCTTTCTTT. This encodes CASRNGLANTEAFF.

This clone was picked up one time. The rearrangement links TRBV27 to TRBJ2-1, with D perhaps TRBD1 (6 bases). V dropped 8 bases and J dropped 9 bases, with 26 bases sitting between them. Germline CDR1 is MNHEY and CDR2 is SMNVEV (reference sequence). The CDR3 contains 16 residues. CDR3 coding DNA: TGTGCCAGCTCCCGGTGGCTGTCTAGCAGGGGTCCTGAGCAGTTCTTC. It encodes CASSRWLSSRGPEQFF.

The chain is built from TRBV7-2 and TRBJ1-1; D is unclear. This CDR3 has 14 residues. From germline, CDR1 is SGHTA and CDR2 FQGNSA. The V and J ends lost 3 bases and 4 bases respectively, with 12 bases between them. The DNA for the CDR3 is TGTGCCAGCAGCTTGATGGAAGTGAGCACTGAAGCTTTCTTT. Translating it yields CASSLMEVSTEAFF.

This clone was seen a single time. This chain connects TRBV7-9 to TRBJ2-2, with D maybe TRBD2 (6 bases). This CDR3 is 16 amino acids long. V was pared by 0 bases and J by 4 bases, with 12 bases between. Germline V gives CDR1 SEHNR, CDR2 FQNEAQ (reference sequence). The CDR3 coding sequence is TGTGCCAGCAGCTTAGCGTTGGGAGGCGGCACCGGGGAGCTGTTTTTT. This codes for CASSLALGGGTGELFF.

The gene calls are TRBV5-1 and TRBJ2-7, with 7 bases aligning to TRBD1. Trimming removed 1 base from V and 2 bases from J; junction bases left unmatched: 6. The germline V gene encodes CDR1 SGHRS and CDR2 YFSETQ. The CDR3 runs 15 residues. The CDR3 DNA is TGCGCCAGCAGCTTGAGGGGGCGCGTTCCCTACGAGCAGTACTTC. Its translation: CASSLRGRVPYEQYF.

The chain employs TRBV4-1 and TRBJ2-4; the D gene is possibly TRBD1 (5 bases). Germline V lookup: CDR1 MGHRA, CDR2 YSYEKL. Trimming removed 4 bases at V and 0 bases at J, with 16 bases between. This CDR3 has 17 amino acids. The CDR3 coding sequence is TGCGCCAGCAGCCCGGAAGGTGGGGCCCTAGCCAAAAACATTCAGTACTTC. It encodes CASSPEGGALAKNIQYF.

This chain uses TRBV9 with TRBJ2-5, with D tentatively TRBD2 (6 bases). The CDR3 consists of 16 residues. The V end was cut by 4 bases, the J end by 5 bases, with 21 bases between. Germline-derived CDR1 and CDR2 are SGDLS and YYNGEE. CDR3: CASSQARRGGLETQYF. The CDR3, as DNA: TGTGCCAGCAGCCAAGCTCGTAGGGGAGGTTTGGAGACCCAGTACTTC. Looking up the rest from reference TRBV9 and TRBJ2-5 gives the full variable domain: DSGVTQTPKHLITATGQRVTLRCSPRSGDLSVYWYQQSLDQGLQFLIQYYNGEERAKGNILERFSAQQFPDLHSELNLSSLELGDSALYFCASSQARRGGLETQYFGPGTRLLVL.

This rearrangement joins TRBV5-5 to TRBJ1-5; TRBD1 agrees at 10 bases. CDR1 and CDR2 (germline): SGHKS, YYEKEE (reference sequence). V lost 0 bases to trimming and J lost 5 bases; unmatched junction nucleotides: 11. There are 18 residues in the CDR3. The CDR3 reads CASSLGLGQGLRDQPQHF. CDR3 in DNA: TGTGCCAGCAGCTTGGGTTTGGGACAGGGGCTTAGGGATCAGCCCCAGCATTTT.

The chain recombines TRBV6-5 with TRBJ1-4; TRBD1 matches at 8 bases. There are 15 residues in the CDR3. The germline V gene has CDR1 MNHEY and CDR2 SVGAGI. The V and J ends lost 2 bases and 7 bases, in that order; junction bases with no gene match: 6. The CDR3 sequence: CASSYLGTGVEKLFF. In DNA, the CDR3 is TGTGCCAGCAGTTACCTCGGGACAGGAGTTGAAAAACTGTTTTTT.

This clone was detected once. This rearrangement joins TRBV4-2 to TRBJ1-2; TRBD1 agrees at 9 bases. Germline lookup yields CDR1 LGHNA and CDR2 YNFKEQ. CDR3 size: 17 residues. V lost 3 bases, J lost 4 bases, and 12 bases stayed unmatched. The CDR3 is CASSHPVPGQGSYGYTF. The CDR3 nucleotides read TGTGCCAGCAGCCACCCAGTCCCGGGACAGGGCTCCTATGGCTACACCTTC.

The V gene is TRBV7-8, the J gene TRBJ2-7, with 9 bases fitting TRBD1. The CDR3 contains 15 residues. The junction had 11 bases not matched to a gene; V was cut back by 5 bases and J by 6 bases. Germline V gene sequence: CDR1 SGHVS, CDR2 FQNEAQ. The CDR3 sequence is CASSGRRTGVLEQYF. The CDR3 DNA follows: TGTGCCAGCAGCGGCCGTAGGACAGGGGTACTCGAGCAGTACTTC.

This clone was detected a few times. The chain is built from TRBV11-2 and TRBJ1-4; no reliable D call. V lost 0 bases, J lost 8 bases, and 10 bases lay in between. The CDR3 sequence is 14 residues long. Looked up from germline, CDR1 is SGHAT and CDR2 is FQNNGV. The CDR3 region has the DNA TGTGCCAGCAGCTTAGAATCGACACCCGAAAAACTGTTTTTT. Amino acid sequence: CASSLESTPEKLFF. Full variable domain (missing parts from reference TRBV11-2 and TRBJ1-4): EAGVAQSPRYKIIEKRQSVAFWCNPISGHATLYWYQQILGQGPKLLIQFQNNGVVDDSQLPKDRFSAERLKGVDSTLKIQPAKLEDSAVYLCASSLESTPEKLFFGSGTQLSVL.

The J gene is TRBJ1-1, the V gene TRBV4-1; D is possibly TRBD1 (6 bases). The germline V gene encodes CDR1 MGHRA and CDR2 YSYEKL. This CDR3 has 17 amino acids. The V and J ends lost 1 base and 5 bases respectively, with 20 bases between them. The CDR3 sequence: CASSQAAGQGGVTEAFF. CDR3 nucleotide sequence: TGCGCCAGCAGCCAAGCGGCGGGCCAAGGGGGGGTAACTGAAGCTTTCTTT.